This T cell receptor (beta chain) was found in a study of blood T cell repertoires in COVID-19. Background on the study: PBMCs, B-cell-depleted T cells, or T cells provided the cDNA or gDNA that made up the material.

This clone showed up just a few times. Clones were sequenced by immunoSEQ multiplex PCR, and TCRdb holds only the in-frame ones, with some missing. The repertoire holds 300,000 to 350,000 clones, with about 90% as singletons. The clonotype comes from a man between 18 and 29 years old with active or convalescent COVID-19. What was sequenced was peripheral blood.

The CDR3: CASSYGGRRNEKLFF. DNA for the CDR3: TGTGCCAGCAGTTACGGGGGCAGGAGGAATGAAAAACTGTTTTTT. The chain is built from TRBV6-6 and TRBJ1-4, with D perhaps matching TRBD1 (6 bases). Trimming left V 2 bases short and J 5 bases short, with 12 bases between. The length of the CDR3 is 15 residues. Per the germline V gene, CDR1 is MNHNY and CDR2 is SVGAGI (reference sequence).